The T cell receptor beta chain described here comes from a study of CD8 T cells in Susac syndrome. Study in general: Within the sequenced group of Susac syndrome patients, 5 or 6 showed active disease and about eight were in remission. Study results and limitations: Susac-specific public clones in total CD8+ repertoires numbered some 16; in CD8+ TEMRA repertoires, they numbered about five. TCR sequencing and HLA analysis covered a relatively small number of individuals.

Reverse transcription used roughly 0.5 to 1 ug RNA and random hexamers. TCRdb re-derived calls from the immunoSEQ multiplex PCR reads in MiXCR, one entry per CDR3 protein. Among about 150,000 distinct CDR3 sequences, about 95% were seen once, and the ten largest hold more than 0.15%. About this clonotype itself: Antigen: not known.

The sample was CD8+ T cells from PBMCs. This receptor was identified in a human donor with Susac syndrome.

CDR3 residues: CASMSSYGYTF. For the CDR3, the DNA is TGTGCCAGCATGTCCAGCTATGGCTACACCTTC. The chain joins TRBV9 to TRBJ1-2; D is unclear. Looked up from germline, CDR1 is SGDLS and CDR2 is YYNGEE. The CDR3 contains 11 residues. Trimming stripped 6 bases from V and 4 bases from J, with 7 bases between.